This T cell receptor (beta chain) was recovered during a study of T cell responses to AZD1222 COVID-19 vaccine. TCRdb keeps only in-frame clones here, not all; method: immunoSEQ multiplex PCR. The data hold about 110,000 clones, with around 90% observed a single time. This clone was counted between two and nine times. Trimming cost V 0 bases and J 7 bases, with 18 bases left between them. CDR3 length: 15 residues. The germline CDR1 and CDR2 sequences are SQVTM and ANQGSEA. The receptor's source is an adult who received the AZD1222 COVID-19 vaccine. This chain links TRBV29-1 with TRBJ1-2; D may be TRBD1 (6 bases). This material consisted of peripheral blood, taken 28 days after the second AZD1222 dose. The CDR3 nucleotides read TGCAGCGTTGAAGATCAGGAAGGGGGGCTCGGTGGCTACACCTTC. It yields the protein CSVEDQEGGLGGYTF.